This T cell receptor (beta chain) came from a study of T cells in Graves' hyperthyroidism and ophthalmopathy. V lost 5 bases and J lost 6, with 16 bases in between. Germline-derived CDR1 and CDR2 are SEHNR and FQNEAQ (reference sequence). This CDR3 has 15 amino acids. Regions amplified from RNA transcripts were the TCR beta CDR3 regions. When the TCR CDR3 underwent first-round RT-PCR, the HTBI primer set was used. MiXCR, applied by TCRdb to the multiplex PCR reads, yields one record per CDR3 protein. Of roughly 840,000 distinct CDR3 sequences listed, about two fifths were seen once; the top ten hold around 9.3%.

This chain joins TRBV7-9 and TRBJ1-4; D is undetermined. The sample taken for sequencing was blood. The TCR sequence derives from a man between 18 and 29 years old with Graves' hyperthyroidism. The CDR3 loop reads CASSRGLAYDEKLFF. CDR3 DNA: TGTGCCAGCAGCCGAGGGCTCGCCTATGATGAAAAACTGTTTTTT.